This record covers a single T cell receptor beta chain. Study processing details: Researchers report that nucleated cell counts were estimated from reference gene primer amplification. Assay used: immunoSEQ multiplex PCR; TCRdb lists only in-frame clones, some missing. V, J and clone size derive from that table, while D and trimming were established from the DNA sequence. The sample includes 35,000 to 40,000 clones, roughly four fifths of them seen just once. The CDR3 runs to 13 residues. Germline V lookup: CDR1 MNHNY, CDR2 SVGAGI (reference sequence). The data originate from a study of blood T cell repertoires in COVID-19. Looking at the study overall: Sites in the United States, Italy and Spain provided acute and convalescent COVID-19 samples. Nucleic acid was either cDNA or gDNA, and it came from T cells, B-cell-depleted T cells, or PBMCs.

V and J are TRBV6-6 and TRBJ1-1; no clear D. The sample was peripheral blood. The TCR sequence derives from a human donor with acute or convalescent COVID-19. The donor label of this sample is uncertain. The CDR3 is CALEQRLNTEAFF. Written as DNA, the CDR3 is TGTGCTTTGGAGCAGCGATTAAACACTGAAGCTTTCTTT.